These T cell receptor beta chains were read from a single sample in a study of shared clonotypes between healthy human individuals. The assay was immunoSEQ multiplex PCR, and TCRdb's table has in-frame clones only and misses some. The sample gives more than 500,000 clones, around 96% of which show up once; 0.05% to 0.07% is in the top ten. What was sequenced was naive CD4+ T cells sorted from blood. These receptors were collected from a woman between 25 and 40 years old in good health. CDR3s include the opening cysteine and the closing phenylalanine or tryptophan. Fields, in order: clone size, D gene, J gene, V gene, CDR3 protein, CDR3 DNA. A D gene is named only where the DNA matches it firmly. The listing skips clone size in some rows; elsewhere it reads once, few, many or a size class.

abundance: once; d_gene: NA; j_gene: TRBJ2-3; v_gene: TRBV9; CDR3aa: CASNSGNTDTQYF; CDR3nt: TGTGCCAGCAATTCGGGAAACACAGATACGCAGTATTTT
abundance: NA; d_gene: NA; j_gene: TRBJ2-2; v_gene: TRBV4-2; CDR3aa: CASSQDATGTGELFF; CDR3nt: TGTGCCAGCAGCCAAGACGCTACCGGTACCGGGGAGCTGTTTTTT
abundance: NA; d_gene: NA; j_gene: TRBJ1-1; v_gene: TRBV2; CDR3aa: CASSEQGHKNTEAFF; CDR3nt: TGTGCCAGCAGTGAACAGGGCCACAAGAACACTGAAGCTTTCTTT
abundance: NA; d_gene: NA; j_gene: TRBJ1-4; v_gene: TRBV5-6; CDR3aa: CASSLVGATNEKLFF; CDR3nt: TGTGCCAGCAGCTTGGTAGGTGCAACTAATGAAAAACTGTTTTTT
abundance: NA; d_gene: NA; j_gene: TRBJ2-7; v_gene: TRBV5-1; CDR3aa: CASSIGLTGHEQYF; CDR3nt: TGCGCCAGCAGCATCGGGCTGACTGGGCACGAGCAGTACTTC
abundance: NA; d_gene: NA; j_gene: TRBJ1-2; v_gene: TRBV2; CDR3aa: CASRTGPLYGYTF; CDR3nt: TGTGCCAGCAGGACTGGGCCTCTCTATGGCTACACCTTC
abundance: NA; d_gene: TRBD1; j_gene: TRBJ2-1; v_gene: TRBV6-1; CDR3aa: CASRGQYRGEQFF; CDR3nt: TGTGCCAGCAGGGGACAGTACAGGGGTGAGCAGTTCTTC
abundance: NA; d_gene: TRBD2; j_gene: TRBJ2-1; v_gene: TRBV2; CDR3aa: CASKQREGRDEQFF; CDR3nt: TGTGCCAGCAAGCAGCGGGAGGGCCGAGATGAGCAGTTCTTC
abundance: NA; d_gene: NA; j_gene: TRBJ2-7; v_gene: TRBV28; CDR3aa: CASSSAGIYEQYF; CDR3nt: TGTGCCAGCAGTTCCGCGGGTATTTACGAGCAGTACTTC
abundance: NA; d_gene: NA; j_gene: TRBJ2-7; v_gene: TRBV28; CDR3aa: CASTPGGPPSSYEQYF; CDR3nt: TGTGCCAGCACTCCCGGGGGACCCCCCAGCTCCTACGAGCAGTACTTC
abundance: NA; d_gene: NA; j_gene: TRBJ2-5; v_gene: TRBV5-1; CDR3aa: CASSLDRQETQYF; CDR3nt: TGCGCCAGCAGCTTGGACAGGCAGGAGACCCAGTACTTC
abundance: NA; d_gene: NA; j_gene: TRBJ2-2; v_gene: TRBV6-5; CDR3aa: CASTNGGVIDGELFF; CDR3nt: TGTGCCAGCACCAACGGAGGGGTCATCGACGGGGAGCTGTTTTTT
abundance: NA; d_gene: TRBD1; j_gene: TRBJ1-6; v_gene: TRBV5-1; CDR3aa: CASSLGQGVSSPLHF; CDR3nt: TGCGCCAGCAGCTTGGGACAGGGGGTGAGTTCACCCCTCCACTTT
abundance: NA; d_gene: NA; j_gene: TRBJ2-5; v_gene: TRBV4-1; CDR3aa: CASSQDEARETQYF; CDR3nt: TGCGCCAGCAGCCAAGATGAGGCACGGGAGACCCAGTACTTC
abundance: NA; d_gene: TRBD1; j_gene: TRBJ1-2; v_gene: TRBV28; CDR3aa: CASSPGQGTYGYTF; CDR3nt: TGTGCCAGCAGCCCCGGACAGGGGACCTATGGCTACACCTTC
abundance: NA; d_gene: TRBD1; j_gene: TRBJ1-2; v_gene: TRBV6-5; CDR3aa: CASSRRQGHGYTF; CDR3nt: TGTGCCAGCAGCCGACGACAGGGTCATGGCTACACCTTC
abundance: NA; d_gene: TRBD1; j_gene: TRBJ1-5; v_gene: TRBV28; CDR3aa: CASSPSARGHVQPQHF; CDR3nt: TGTGCCAGCAGTCCCTCGGCCAGGGGGCACGTGCAGCCCCAGCATTTT
abundance: NA; d_gene: TRBD2; j_gene: TRBJ2-3; v_gene: TRBV7-2; CDR3aa: CASSYDIAGGTDTQYF; CDR3nt: TGTGCCAGCAGCTACGATATAGCGGGAGGCACAGATACGCAGTATTTT
abundance: NA; d_gene: NA; j_gene: TRBJ1-2; v_gene: TRBV18; CDR3aa: CASSPRTVNYGYTF; CDR3nt: TGTGCCAGCTCACCAAGAACTGTTAACTATGGCTACACCTTC
abundance: NA; d_gene: NA; j_gene: TRBJ2-1; v_gene: TRBV7-8; CDR3aa: CASSLVSGLGEQFF; CDR3nt: TGTGCCAGCAGCTTAGTTAGTGGCCTCGGTGAGCAGTTCTTC
abundance: NA; d_gene: TRBD1; j_gene: TRBJ2-7; v_gene: TRBV11-1; CDR3aa: CASSATGGYYEQYF; CDR3nt: TGTGCCAGCAGCGCCACAGGGGGATACTACGAGCAGTACTTC
abundance: NA; d_gene: NA; j_gene: TRBJ1-5; v_gene: TRBV28; CDR3aa: CASRDSQPQHF; CDR3nt: TGTGCCAGCAGGGACAGTCAGCCCCAGCATTTT
abundance: NA; d_gene: TRBD1; j_gene: TRBJ1-1; v_gene: TRBV6-4; CDR3aa: CASRAGGNTEAFF; CDR3nt: TGTGCCAGCAGGGCAGGGGGCAACACTGAAGCTTTCTTT